The source of this TCR beta chain is a study of patients and donors after allogeneic stem cell transplantation. Trimming removed 3 bases from V and 2 bases from J, with 14 bases in between. The CDR3 is made up of 15 amino acids. Germline loops: CDR1 DFQATT, CDR2 SNEGSKA (reference sequence). This clonotype was seen repeatedly, ten times or more. TCRdb called the RT-PCR reads again in MiXCR, with one record for every CDR3 protein. The sample records approximately 88,000 distinct CDR3 sequences, approximately 5.2% being singletons. This rearrangement joins TRBV20-1 to TRBJ1-3; D may be TRBD1 (6 bases). Sample: blood, either unsorted or a sorted T cell fraction (not recorded which). The clonotype comes from a human donor who was either an allogeneic HSCT recipient or a stem cell or donor lymphocyte infusion donor (not recorded which). It is not recorded whose cells these are; they may come from a transplant donor. The CDR3 sequence: CSARVDGGPGNTIYF. The CDR3 coding sequence is TGCAGTGCTAGGGTTGACGGGGGCCCTGGAAACACCATATATTTT.